This T cell receptor (beta chain) emerged from a study of human T cells and chemical hapten exposure. Across the whole study: In the sensitization step, 2% DPC was placed on approximately 2 cm by approximately 2 cm of upper inner arm skin. Chiefly women, the patients showed alopecia areata, totalis or universalis. General study results and limits: PT1 expanded TCR counts and patch test score correlated positively.

Time point described: patch test 1, 2 weeks after DPC sensitization. The treatment here: therapeutic diphenylcyclopropenone sensitization with weekly scalp DPC. Before extraction, the whole blood was not fractionated, and total RNA was taken from it. Germline values: CDR1 DFQATT, CDR2 SNEGSKA (reference sequence). This CDR3 comprises 12 residues. Deletions cut 6 bases from V and 5 bases from J, with 11 bases between. TCRdb called the RACE reads again in MiXCR, with one record for every CDR3 protein. The sample lists about 340,000 distinct CDR3 sequences; roughly 6.9% were seen once. As for this clonotype: Its antigen is not identified.

V and J are TRBV20-1 and TRBJ1-5, with no clear D. The TCR comes from a woman between 18 and 29 years old with alopecia areata. Some clones in this sample may be carry-over from other donors' samples. The sequencing here drew on whole blood, taken in connection with sensitization to the hapten diphenylcyclopropenone (DPC). The CDR3 nucleotides are TGCAGTGCCTCAGACCCGGATCAGCCCCAGCATTTT. As protein: CSASDPDQPQHF.